This T cell receptor (beta chain) was sequenced in a study of blood T cell repertoires in COVID-19. The overall study: Sample material is recorded as cDNA or gDNA derived from T cells, B-cell-depleted T cells, or PBMCs.

CDR1 is SGHVS, CDR2 FQNEAQ, per germline. This CDR3 comprises 12 residues. The V end was cut by 2 bases, the J end by 7 bases, with 6 bases between. Sequencing was performed with immunoSEQ multiplex PCR; in TCRdb, only in-frame clones are kept and a portion is missing. The data show 90,000 to 120,000 clones, around 88% seen once. This clone showed up just a few times. The genes are TRBV7-8 and TRBJ1-5; D is ambiguous. The clonotype was recovered from a man aged 50 to 59 with active or convalescent COVID-19. Sequencing was carried out using peripheral blood. As DNA, the CDR3 is TGTGCCAGCAGCTTATCGAGCCAGCCCCAGCATTTT. Residues: CASSLSSQPQHF.